These 19 T cell receptor beta chains share one sample of origin, sequenced in a study of T cell responses to AZD1222 COVID-19 vaccine. Sequenced by immunoSEQ multiplex PCR; TCRdb stores in-frame clones only, minus some. The sample shows some 190,000 clones, about nine tenths of them seen only once. This specimen was peripheral blood, taken 28 days after the second AZD1222 dose. All receptors come from an adult who received the AZD1222 COVID-19 vaccine.

V and J are TRBV20-1 and TRBJ2-2; no reliable D call. The V end lost 3 bases, the J end lost 0 bases, and 11 bases lay between the germline ends. Germline values: CDR1 DFQATT, CDR2 SNEGSKA (reference sequence). This CDR3 comprises 15 residues. The CDR3 coding sequence is TGCAGTGCTAGTAGGTGGGCCGCGAACACCGGGGAGCTGTTTTTT. Translating it yields CSASRWAANTGELFF.

This chain links TRBV24-1 with TRBJ1-5, with 8 nucleotides matching TRBD1. With V trimmed by 1 base and J by 7 bases, 5 bases remained unmatched. CDR3 length equals 15 residues. Per germline, CDR1 KGHDR and CDR2 SFDVKD. CDR3 DNA sequence: TGTGCCACCAGTGATTTTGACAGGGGAGGGCAGCCCCAGCATTTT. It is translated as CATSDFDRGGQPQHF.

The chain uses TRBV29-1 and TRBJ2-5, with a tentative D call TRBD1 (5 bases). Germline V gene sequence: CDR1 SQVTM, CDR2 ANQGSEA. V lost 7 bases to trimming and J lost 5 bases, with 17 bases between them. The CDR3 has 13 residues. CDR3 amino acids: CSGRRSGQETQYF. Written as DNA, the CDR3 is TGCAGCGGCCGAAGATCAGGGCAGGAGACCCAGTACTTC.

The chain recombines TRBV6-5 with TRBJ2-5; the D gene is possibly TRBD1 (6 bases). Germline-derived CDR1 and CDR2 are MNHEY and SVGAGI. V lost 7 bases, J lost 5 bases, and 14 bases lay in between. The CDR3 extends over 13 amino acids. For the CDR3, the DNA is TGTGCCAGCATGGGGGCTCCCCCGGAGACCCAGTACTTC. Encoded protein: CASMGAPPETQYF.

Written as DNA, the CDR3 is TGCGCCAGCAGCCACCGGGGACTAGCGTTCGATGAGCAGTTCTTC. This translates into CASSHRGLAFDEQFF. This chain joins TRBV4-1 and TRBJ2-1, with TRBD2 matching 10 bases. After removal of 3 bases from V and 8 bases from J, the junction contained 7 bases not matched to a gene. There are 15 residues in the CDR3. Germline-derived CDR1 and CDR2 are MGHRA and YSYEKL.

The CDR3, as DNA: TGTGCCAGCAGTTCCTCTCTAGCGTGGGCCTACGAGCAGTACTTC. It translates to CASSSSLAWAYEQYF. This chain links TRBV27 with TRBJ2-7, with D possibly being TRBD2 (6 bases). Between the trimmed V and J ends, which lost 4 bases and 2 bases, there was a span of 15 bases. CDR3 length equals 15 residues. Germline V gene sequence: CDR1 MNHEY, CDR2 SMNVEV (reference sequence).

The rearrangement joins TRBV5-1 to TRBJ1-1; tentatively, D is TRBD1 (5 bases). Germline CDR1 and CDR2: SGHRS and YFSETQ. The V end lost 5 bases, the J end lost 5 bases, and 16 bases lay between the germline ends. CDR3 size: 14 residues. The CDR3 sequence: CASRPEWGSTEAFF. The CDR3 DNA follows: TGCGCCAGCAGACCGGAGTGGGGGTCTACTGAAGCTTTCTTT.

The CDR3: CASSFQGRDTEAFF. The CDR3 DNA is TGTGCCAGCAGCTTTCAGGGCAGGGACACTGAAGCTTTCTTT. The rearrangement joins TRBV13 to TRBJ1-1; D possibly corresponds to TRBD1 (5 bases). The ends were cut back, 3 bases at V and 3 bases at J, with 11 bases in the middle. The CDR3 covers 14 residues. Germline CDR1 is PRHDT and CDR2 is FYEKMQ (reference sequence).

CDR3 residues: CASRPGLASSYEQYF. CDR3 coding DNA: TGTGCCAGCAGACCGGGACTAGCTTCCTCCTACGAGCAGTACTTC. The V and J genes are TRBV2 and TRBJ2-7; TRBD2 agrees at 9 bases. The CDR3 runs 15 residues. The junction had 6 bases not matched to a gene; V was cut back by 6 bases and J by 0 bases. Germline V gene lookup returns CDR1 SNHLY and CDR2 FYNNEI. The variable domain in full, with the rest retrieved from reference TRBV2 and TRBJ2-7, is EPEVTQTPSHQVTQMGQEVILRCVPISNHLYFYWYRQILGQKVEFLVSFYNNEISEKSEIFDDQFSVERPDGSNFTLKIRSTKLEDSAMYFCASRPGLASSYEQYFGPGTRLTVT.

V is TRBV30 and J is TRBJ2-3; 12 nucleotides line up with TRBD2. Trimming at V came to 8 bases and at J to 1 base, leaving 4 bases not matched to a gene. The germline gives CDR1 GTSNPN, CDR2 SVGIG (reference sequence). This CDR3 is built from 14 residues. The CDR3 region is CALRLAGGTDTQYF. In DNA, the CDR3 is TGTGCCCTTAGACTAGCGGGAGGCACAGATACGCAGTATTTT.

The chain carries TRBV9 and TRBJ2-1, with 16 bases lining up with TRBD2. Unmatched junction bases numbered 8, after V lost 0 bases and J lost 8 bases. Germline CDR1 reads SGDLS; CDR2 reads YYNGEE. The CDR3 loop spans 18 amino acids. CDR3 DNA sequence: TGTGCCAGCAGCGTAGATCCGGGACTAGCGGGGGGGCTCGATGAGCAGTTCTTC. It yields the protein CASSVDPGLAGGLDEQFF.

The J gene is TRBJ1-5, the V gene TRBV10-2; the match to TRBD1 covers 10 bases. V was clipped by 6 bases and J by 5 bases; unmatched bases: 7. The CDR3 sequence is 15 residues long. The germline V gene encodes CDR1 WSHSY and CDR2 SAAADI. In DNA, the CDR3 is TGCGCCAGCAGAGCCGGGACAGGGGAATATCAGCCCCAGCATTTT. Its translation: CASRAGTGEYQPQHF.

The gene calls are TRBV24-1 and TRBJ2-1; 11 nucleotides align to TRBD2. The V segment lost 3 bases and the J segment 3 bases; nucleotides outside the gene matches: 6. Per the germline V gene, CDR1 is KGHDR and CDR2 is SFDVKD. The CDR3 length is 17 residues. As DNA, the CDR3 is TGTGCCACCAGTGATCTGGGAGGGACTAGCGGCTACAATGAGCAGTTCTTC. Its protein is CATSDLGGTSGYNEQFF.

The chain uses TRBV18 and TRBJ1-5; D call uncertain. CDR3 size: 15 residues. Trimming shortened V by 2 bases and J by 1 base, and 9 bases separated the two germline ends. Germline V lookup: CDR1 KGHSH, CDR2 LQKENI. DNA for the CDR3: TGTGCCAGCTCACCATTTGTAGGGAGCAATCAGCCCCAGCATTTT. Translated: CASSPFVGSNQPQHF.

The J gene is TRBJ2-1, the V gene TRBV23-1; 7 bases fit TRBD1. TRBV23-1 is labeled an ORF, and its function is uncertain. The CDR3 is 16 amino acids. Losses at the gene ends were 4 bases for V and 5 bases for J; bases not matched to a gene: 11. The CDR3 DNA reads as TGCGCCAGCAGTCTTAGGGGGCCCCCCCATGACAATGAGCAGTTCTTC. Amino acid sequence: CASSLRGPPHDNEQFF.

This chain uses TRBV7-3 with TRBJ2-1; D is possibly TRBD2 (5 bases). V lost 5 bases and J lost 8, with 10 bases in between. CDR1 and CDR2 (germline): SGHTA, FQGTGA. This CDR3 has 12 residues. CDR3 in DNA: TGTGCCAGCAGCCAGGCGGGCGATGAGCAGTTCTTC. Protein product: CASSQAGDEQFF.

The chain couples TRBV5-1 to TRBJ1-2; D is possibly TRBD1 (6 bases). CDR3 length: 14 amino acids. The germline V gene encodes CDR1 SGHRS and CDR2 YFSETQ. Trimming stripped 4 bases from V and 2 bases from J, with 12 bases between. The CDR3 loop reads CASSEGTSNYGYTF. For the CDR3, the DNA is TGCGCCAGCAGCGAGGGGACATCGAACTATGGCTACACCTTC.

This clone has just one count. The chain is built from TRBV6-1 and TRBJ2-7; D unresolved. This CDR3 is built from 15 residues. The ends were cut back, 0 bases at V and 4 bases at J, with 13 bases in the middle. Looked up from germline, CDR1 is MNHNS and CDR2 is SASEGT. CDR3 loop: CASSEASTVGYEQYF. The CDR3 coding sequence is TGTGCCAGCAGTGAAGCCAGCACCGTAGGATACGAGCAGTACTTC.

This sequence joins TRBV4-2 and TRBJ1-6; the D is unclear. Germline V gene lookup returns CDR1 LGHNA and CDR2 YNFKEQ. The V end was cut by 1 base, the J end by 8 bases, with 6 bases between. CDR3 length: 13 amino acids. This CDR3 reads CASSQVYDSPLHF. The CDR3 region has the DNA TGTGCCAGCAGCCAAGTTTACGATTCACCCCTCCACTTT.